One T cell receptor beta chain is described in this entry. TCRdb reprocessed the RT-PCR reads with MiXCR, giving one entry per CDR3 protein. The data hold about 700,000 distinct CDR3 sequences, with around 14% observed a single time. Germline V gene data show CDR1 as SGHRS and CDR2 as YFSETQ. The CDR3 consists of 14 residues. V gave up 4 bases and J gave up 9 bases; unmatched junction bases: 9. This receptor was obtained from a female donor in good health, serving as a healthy control. The rearrangement uses TRBV5-1 and TRBJ2-4; 8 positions match TRBD1. The specimen sequenced was memory CD4+ T cells from blood. CDR3 loop: CASSPGDRRGIQYF. The CDR3 DNA is TGCGCCAGCAGCCCCGGGGACAGGCGGGGCATTCAGTACTTC. Supplemented by reference TRBV5-1 and TRBJ2-4, the full variable domain reads KAGVTQTPRYLIKTRGQQVTLSCSPISGHRSVSWYQQTPGQGLQFLFEYFSETQRNKGNFPGRFSGRQFSNSRSEMNVSTLELGDSALYLCASSPGDRRGIQYFGAGTRLSVL.